The 5 T cell receptor beta chains below were found in one sample sequenced in a study of blood T cell repertoires in COVID-19. Here immunoSEQ multiplex PCR was the method, and the copy in TCRdb shows in-frame clones only, minus some. The table lists approximately 300,000 clones, roughly 90% of them singletons, with around 6% in the top ten. Material for sequencing was peripheral blood. These receptors came from a man aged 18 to 30 who had recovered from COVID-19.

Worth noting for this clone: The sample contains more than one DNA sequence encoding this CDR3. This chain uses TRBV6-5 with TRBJ1-1; unclear D gene. The germline V gene encodes CDR1 MNHEY and CDR2 SVGAGI. This CDR3 spans 13 amino acids. Trimming removed 0 bases from V and 7 bases from J, with 9 bases in between. CDR3 sequence: CASSYSLGGEAFF. CDR3 bases: TGTGCCAGCAGTTACTCGTTGGGAGGTGAAGCTTTCTTT.

The V and J genes are TRBV7-2 and TRBJ2-1, with D possibly being TRBD1 (6 bases). Germline CDR1 and CDR2: SGHTA and FQGNSA. This CDR3 is 13 amino acids long. Trimming stripped 1 base from V and 6 bases from J, with 7 bases between. The CDR3 nucleotides are TGTGCCAGCAGCTTAGGGACAGCCAATGAGCAGTTCTTC. Translated: CASSLGTANEQFF.

The chain is built from TRBV2 and TRBJ2-5; D is ambiguous. The CDR3 spans 13 residues. Germline lookup yields CDR1 SNHLY and CDR2 FYNNEI. Trimming took 7 bases from V and 0 from J, leaving 9 bases between them. Here the CDR3 reads CASTIEYQETQYF. CDR3 nucleotide sequence: TGTGCCAGCACCATTGAGTACCAAGAGACCCAGTACTTC.

The V call is TRBV11-2, the J call TRBJ2-7; 11 bases line up with TRBD2. Germline values: CDR1 SGHAT, CDR2 FQNNGV. The V segment lost 5 bases and the J segment 5 bases; nucleotides outside the gene matches: 11. The CDR3 loop spans 16 amino acids. CDR3: CASSRSGGAVSHEQYF. In nucleotides, the CDR3 is TGTGCCAGCAGCCGTAGCGGGGGGGCCGTCAGCCACGAGCAGTACTTC.

This sequence joins TRBV7-2 and TRBJ2-5; 10 nucleotides align to TRBD2. The length of the CDR3 is 14 residues. The trim removed 5 bases at V and 5 bases at J, leaving 5 bases unmatched. The germline V gene encodes CDR1 SGHTA and CDR2 FQGNSA. The CDR3 spells CASSITSGVETQYF. In DNA form, the CDR3 reads TGTGCCAGCAGCATAACTAGCGGGGTTGAGACCCAGTACTTC.